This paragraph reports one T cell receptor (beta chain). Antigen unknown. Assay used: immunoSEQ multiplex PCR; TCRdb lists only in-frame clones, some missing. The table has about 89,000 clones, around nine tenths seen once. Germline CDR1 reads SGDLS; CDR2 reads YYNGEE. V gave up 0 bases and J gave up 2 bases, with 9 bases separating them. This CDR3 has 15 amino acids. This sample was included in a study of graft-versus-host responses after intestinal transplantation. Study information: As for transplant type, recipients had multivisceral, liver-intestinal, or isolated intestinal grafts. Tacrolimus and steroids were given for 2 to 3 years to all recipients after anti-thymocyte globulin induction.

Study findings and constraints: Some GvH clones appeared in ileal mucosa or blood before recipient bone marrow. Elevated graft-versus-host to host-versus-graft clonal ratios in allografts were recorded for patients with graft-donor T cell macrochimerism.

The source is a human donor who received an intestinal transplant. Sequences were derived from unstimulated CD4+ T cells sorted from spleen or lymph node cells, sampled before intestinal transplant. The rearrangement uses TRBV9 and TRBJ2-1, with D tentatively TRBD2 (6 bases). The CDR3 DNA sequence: TGTGCCAGCAGCGTAGGCGGCGGGACCTACAATGAGCAGTTCTTC. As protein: CASSVGGGTYNEQFF. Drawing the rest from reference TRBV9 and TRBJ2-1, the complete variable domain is DSGVTQTPKHLITATGQRVTLRCSPRSGDLSVYWYQQSLDQGLQFLIQYYNGEERAKGNILERFSAQQFPDLHSELNLSSLELGDSALYFCASSVGGGTYNEQFFGPGTRLTVL.